This T cell receptor beta chain was obtained from a study of T cells in Graves' hyperthyroidism and ophthalmopathy. Study outcomes and limitations: A model built on 13 V-J features separated ophthalmopathy from stable hyperthyroidism.

This clonotype was seen at least ten times. Antigen specificity is unknown. Amplification targeted TCR beta CDR3 regions from RNA transcripts. First-round RT-PCR of the TCR CDR3 relied on the HTBI primer set. A single record per CDR3 protein comes from TCRdb applying MiXCR to the multiplex PCR reads. The table records approximately 610,000 distinct CDR3 sequences, over 15% of them present only once. Sequencing used blood. This sequence originates from a woman aged 18-30 years with Graves' hyperthyroidism.

The CDR3 nucleotides read TGTGCCAGCAGTGAAGCGGGGGGTTCCTATGGCTACACCTTC. It yields the protein CASSEAGGSYGYTF. The genes are TRBV6-1 and TRBJ1-2, with D possibly being TRBD1 (5 bases). The CDR3 consists of 14 residues. Germline values: CDR1 MNHNS, CDR2 SASEGT. The ends were cut back, 0 bases at V and 4 bases at J, with 9 bases in the middle.